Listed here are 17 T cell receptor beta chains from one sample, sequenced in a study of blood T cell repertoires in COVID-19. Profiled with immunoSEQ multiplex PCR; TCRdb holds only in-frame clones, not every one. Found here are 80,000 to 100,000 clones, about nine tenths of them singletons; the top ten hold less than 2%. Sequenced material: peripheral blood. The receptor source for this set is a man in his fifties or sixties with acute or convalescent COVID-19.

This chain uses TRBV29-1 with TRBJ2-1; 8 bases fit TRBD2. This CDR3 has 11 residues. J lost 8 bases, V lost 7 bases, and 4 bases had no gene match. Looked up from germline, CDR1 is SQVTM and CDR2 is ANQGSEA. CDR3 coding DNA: TGCAGCGCCGGGGGGGTCTATGAGCAGTTCTTC. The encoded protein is CSAGGVYEQFF.

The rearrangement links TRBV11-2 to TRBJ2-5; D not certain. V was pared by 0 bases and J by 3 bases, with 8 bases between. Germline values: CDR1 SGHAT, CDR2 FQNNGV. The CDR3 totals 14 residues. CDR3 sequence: CASSLELAEETQYF. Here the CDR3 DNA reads TGTGCCAGCAGCTTAGAGTTAGCCGAAGAGACCCAGTACTTC.

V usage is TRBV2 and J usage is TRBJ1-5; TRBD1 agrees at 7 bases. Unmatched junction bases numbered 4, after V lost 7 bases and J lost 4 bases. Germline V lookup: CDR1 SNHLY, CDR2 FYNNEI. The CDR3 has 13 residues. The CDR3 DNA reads TGTGCCAGCACCCCAGGGGGGAATCAGCCCCAGCATTTT. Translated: CASTPGGNQPQHF. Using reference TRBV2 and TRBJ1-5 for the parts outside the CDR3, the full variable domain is EPEVTQTPSHQVTQMGQEVILRCVPISNHLYFYWYRQILGQKVEFLVSFYNNEISEKSEIFDDQFSVERPDGSNFTLKIRSTKLEDSAMYFCASTPGGNQPQHFGDGTRLSIL.

The CDR3 DNA reads as TGTGCCACCACCTCCGGGACAACCCTTTCACCCCTCCACTTT. Translating it yields CATTSGTTLSPLHF. This sequence joins TRBV24-1 and TRBJ1-6; possibly TRBD1 for D (6 bases). The CDR3 consists of 14 residues. The germline CDR1 and CDR2 sequences are KGHDR and SFDVKD. V was pared by 8 bases and J by 9 bases, with 16 bases between.

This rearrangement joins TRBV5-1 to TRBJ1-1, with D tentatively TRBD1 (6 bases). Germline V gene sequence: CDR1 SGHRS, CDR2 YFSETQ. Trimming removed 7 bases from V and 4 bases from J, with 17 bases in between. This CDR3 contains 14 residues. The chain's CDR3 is CASGLNRVGTEAFF. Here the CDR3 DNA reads TGCGCCAGCGGGCTAAACAGGGTAGGCACTGAAGCTTTCTTT.

The CDR3 bases are TGTGCCAGCAGTGAAATGGCCGAATATGGCTACACCTTC. Protein sequence: CASSEMAEYGYTF. The chain joins TRBV2 to TRBJ1-2; D gene unclear. CDR3 length: 13 residues. CDR1 SNHLY and CDR2 FYNNEI come from the germline V gene. Trimming stripped 2 bases from V and 5 bases from J, with 9 bases between.

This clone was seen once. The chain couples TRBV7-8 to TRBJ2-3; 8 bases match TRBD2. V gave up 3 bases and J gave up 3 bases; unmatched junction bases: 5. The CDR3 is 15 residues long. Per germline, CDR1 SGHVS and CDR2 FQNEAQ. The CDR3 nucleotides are TGTGCCAGCAGCTTTCGGCTAGCGGGTACAGATACGCAGTATTTT. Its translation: CASSFRLAGTDTQYF. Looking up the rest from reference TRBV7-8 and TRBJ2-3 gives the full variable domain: GAGVSQSPRYKVAKRGQDVALRCDPISGHVSLFWYQQALGQGPEFLTYFQNEAQLDKSGLPSDRFFAERPEGSVSTLKIQRTQQEDSAVYLCASSFRLAGTDTQYFGPGTRLTVL.

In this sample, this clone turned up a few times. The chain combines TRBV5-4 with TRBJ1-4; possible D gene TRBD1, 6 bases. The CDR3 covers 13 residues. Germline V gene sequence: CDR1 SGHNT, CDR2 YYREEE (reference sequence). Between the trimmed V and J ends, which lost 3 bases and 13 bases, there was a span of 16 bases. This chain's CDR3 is CASSSAGTMRLFF. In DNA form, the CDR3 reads TGTGCCAGCAGCTCGGCCGGGACAATGAGACTGTTTTTT.

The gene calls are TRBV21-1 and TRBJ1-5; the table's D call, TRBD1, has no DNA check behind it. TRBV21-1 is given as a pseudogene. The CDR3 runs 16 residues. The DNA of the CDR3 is TGTGCCAGCAGCTCCAGGCGGACAGGCTGTATTCAGCCCCAGCATTTT. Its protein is CASSSRRTGCIQPQHF.

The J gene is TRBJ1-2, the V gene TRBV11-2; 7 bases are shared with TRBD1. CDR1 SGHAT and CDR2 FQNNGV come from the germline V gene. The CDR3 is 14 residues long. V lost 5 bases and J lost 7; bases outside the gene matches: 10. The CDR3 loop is CASSRGRDRSGYTF. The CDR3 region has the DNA TGTGCCAGCAGCCGAGGCCGGGACAGATCTGGCTACACCTTC.

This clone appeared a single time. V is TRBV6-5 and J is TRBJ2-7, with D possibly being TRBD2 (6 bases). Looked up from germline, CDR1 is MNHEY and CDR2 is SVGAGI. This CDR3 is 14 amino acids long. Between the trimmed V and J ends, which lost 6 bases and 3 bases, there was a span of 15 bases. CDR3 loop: CASRRGLTVYEQYV. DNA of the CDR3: TGTGCCAGCAGGCGGGGTCTGACAGTCTACGAGCAGTACGTC.

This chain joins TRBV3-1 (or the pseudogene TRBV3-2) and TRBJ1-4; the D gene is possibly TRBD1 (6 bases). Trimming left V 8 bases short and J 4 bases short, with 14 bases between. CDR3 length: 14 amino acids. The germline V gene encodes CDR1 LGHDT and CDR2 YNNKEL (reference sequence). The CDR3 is CASAWGGLNEKLFF. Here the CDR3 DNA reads TGTGCCAGCGCTTGGGGGGGCCTTAATGAAAAACTGTTTTTT.

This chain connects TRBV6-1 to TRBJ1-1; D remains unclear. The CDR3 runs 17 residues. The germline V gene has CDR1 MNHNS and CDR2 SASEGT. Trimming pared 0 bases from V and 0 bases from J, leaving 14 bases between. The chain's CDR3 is CASSEAALGSLNTEAFF. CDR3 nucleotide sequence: TGTGCCAGCAGTGAAGCCGCATTGGGCAGCTTGAACACTGAAGCTTTCTTT.

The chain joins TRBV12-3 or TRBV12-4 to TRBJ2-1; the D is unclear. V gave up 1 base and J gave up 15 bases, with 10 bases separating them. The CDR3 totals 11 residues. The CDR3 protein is CASSLGARLFF. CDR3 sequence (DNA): TGTGCCAGCAGTTTAGGGGCCCGGTTGTTCTTC.

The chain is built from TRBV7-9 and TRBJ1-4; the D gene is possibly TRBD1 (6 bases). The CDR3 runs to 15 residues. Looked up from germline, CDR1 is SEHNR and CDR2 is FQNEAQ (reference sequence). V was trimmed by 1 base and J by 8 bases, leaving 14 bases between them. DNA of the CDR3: TGTGCCAGCAGCTTAGATGCAGGGGCTGTAGAAAAACTGTTTTTT. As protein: CASSLDAGAVEKLFF.

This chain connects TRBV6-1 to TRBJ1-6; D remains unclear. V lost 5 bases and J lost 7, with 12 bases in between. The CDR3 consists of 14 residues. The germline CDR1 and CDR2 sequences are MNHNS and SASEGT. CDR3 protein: CASSHETPNSPLHF. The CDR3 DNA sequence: TGTGCCAGCAGTCACGAAACTCCCAATTCACCCCTCCACTTT.

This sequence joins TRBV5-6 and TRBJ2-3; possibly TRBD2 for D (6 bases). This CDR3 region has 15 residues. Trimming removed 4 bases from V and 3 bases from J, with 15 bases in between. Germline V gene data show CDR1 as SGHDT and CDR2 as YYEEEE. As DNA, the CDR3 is TGTGCCAGCAGCCTCGGGACTGGAGAAACAGATACGCAGTATTTT. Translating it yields CASSLGTGETDTQYF.